This TCR beta chain was captured in a study of T and B cells in COVID-19 patients. As for the study in general: At median age around 34 years, recovered patients were younger than active-infection patients at 67.

The germline gives CDR1 SQVTM, CDR2 ANQGSEA. The CDR3 length is 14 residues. V lost 3 bases and J lost 4; bases outside the gene matches: 4. From blood, roughly 220-550 ng of genomic DNA served as TRB template. TRB rearrangements were amplified by multiplex PCR with BIOMED2 TRB-A/B primers. TCRdb fed the multiplex PCR reads into MiXCR, producing one record per CDR3 protein. The sample contains fewer than 15,000 distinct CDR3 sequences, 25% of which appear only once. In its sample, this clonotype ranks as medium-sized. V gene TRBV29-1 combines with J gene TRBJ2-1; 9 bases agree with TRBD2. This sequence was found in a human donor who had recovered from COVID-19. The sequencing input was blood. The DNA of the CDR3 is TGCAGCGTTGATAATAGCGGGGGTTACAATGAGCAGTTCTTC. Encoded protein: CSVDNSGGYNEQFF.